There are many counts of the clone carrying this T cell receptor (beta chain). The target antigen is unknown. Germline assignment: CDR1 MRHNA and CDR2 SNTAGT. The CDR3 runs 15 residues. J gave up 6 bases and V 0 bases, and 0 bases lay outside the gene matches. Using its own MiXCR run on the 5' RACE reads, TCRdb lists one record per CDR3 protein. Of around 340,000 distinct CDR3 sequences listed, more than 8.5% were seen once; the top ten hold roughly 18%. This sample is drawn from a study of T cells after yellow fever vaccination. Turning to the study itself: Preparing low-cell-number fractions relied on SMART-Seq v4 Ultra Low Input. Study-level points and caveats: One caveat is that FACS-sorted repertoires could contain abundant clonotypes contaminating from the bulk population. Post-booster samples contained most primary-vaccination clones (approximately 96% CD4, approximately 88% CD8).

The TCR was taken from a man aged 18 to 29 who received the YFV17D yellow fever vaccine. This specimen consisted of PBMCs, obtained on the day of the first yellow fever vaccination. The chain combines TRBV6-4 with TRBJ2-3; 13 bases align to TRBD2. CDR3 DNA sequence: TGTGCCAGCAGTGACTCGACTAGCGGGGGGGATACGCAGTATTTT. Encoded protein: CASSDSTSGGDTQYF.